This T cell receptor beta chain originates from a study of response to subunit inactivated influenza vaccine. TCRdb reprocessed the RT-PCR reads via MiXCR and lists one record per CDR3 protein. The sample lists some 550,000 distinct CDR3 sequences; approximately 20% were seen once. This clonotype was seen repeatedly, ten times or more. The same data also went into a second study, on T cells expressing NK-cell markers. This second report adds: The authors made TCR beta cDNA libraries by 5'RACE template switching. This switching added a universal primer site and UMIs. Of the CD8+ T cells in about 6 donors, 1.0-7.0% belonged to dominant NKG2C+ clonotypes.

The receptor comes from a man between 50 and 59 years old who received an inactivated influenza vaccine. The sample in question was CD4+ T cells sorted from PBMCs, obtained 11 to 12 days after vaccination.

The CDR3 reads CASSFPWTANTGELFF. The CDR3 DNA is TGTGCCAGCAGTTTCCCATGGACGGCGAACACCGGGGAGCTGTTTTTT. This chain uses TRBV28 with TRBJ2-2; D ambiguous. Germline CDR1 is MDHEN and CDR2 is SYDVKM. Trimming stripped 3 bases from V and 0 bases from J, with 11 bases between. CDR3 size: 16 residues.